This TCR beta chain was observed in a study of blood T cell repertoires in COVID-19 (dated by TCRdb to the early 2020s). For the study in its entirety: The collaborator samples originated in the United States, Italy and Spain and spanned the acute and convalescent phases of COVID-19. The prospective study material was composed of cDNA or gDNA derived from T cells, B-cell-depleted T cells, or PBMCs. Deeply sampled blood TCRbeta repertoires from subjects exposed to, actively infected with, or recovered from COVID-19 were included in the dataset. A freely available public database, intended as a resource for researchers studying the immune response to SARS-CoV-2, is where the repertoires were released. Samples came from the ongoing ImmuneRACE study (first 160 participants) plus 1,254 subjects from 6 global collaborators. A de-identified subject ID, COVID-19 status, age in years and sex were almost always included in the sample metadata. HLA class I and class II types, where available, came from metadata supplied by the sample provider rather than from assay-based typing.

Overall study results and their limits: How much clinical and demographic metadata was included differed by source and by participant, and the metadata was provided uncurated.

From the cysteine through the phenylalanine, the CDR3 covers 14 amino acids. Solely the CDR3 DNA is kept, with 42 bases framed from the first base. CDR1 and CDR2 (SQVTM, ANQGSEA) derive from the germline V gene. The V end loses 6 bases and the J end loses 3 bases, and a stretch of 15 bases separates them. The immunoSEQ Assay, a bias-controlled multiplex PCR, was used to amplify TCRbeta CDR3 regions from genomic DNA. Per the authors' processing: Within the assay, amplification of reference gene primers was used to estimate how many nucleated cells each sample contained. To quantify the absolute abundance of each unique TCRbeta CDR3 rearrangement, sequence reads were collapsed and filtered. Productive Simpson clonality was computed per sample as the square root of Simpson's diversity index over productive rearrangements. This immuneACCESS table, as held by TCRdb, lists in-frame sequences with V and J called but not all clones. Of the missing ones, under half trace to an unresolved V gene in checked studies; the others have no known cause. The V and J calls and the clone size are those of that table, but D and trimming were determined from the DNA. The sample profile shows 250,000 or so clones; about nine tenths of them were found once. Clones ranked in the top ten supply approximately 4% of the sample.

Enrolling through a virtual design, the prospective study's participants ranged in age from roughly 18 to 89 years and lived across about two dozen United States geographic areas. To assign participants to cohorts, the prospective study relied on clinical history that participants themselves reported in a screening survey and a study questionnaire. Each participant in the prospective study had whole blood, serum and a nasopharyngeal or oropharyngeal swab collected by mobile phlebotomists. Over a roughly two-month period, participants in the prospective study had the option of providing additional blood draws and questionnaires. Prospective study blood samples were shipped either frozen or at room temperature before DNA extraction. Details on this clone: It lacks a known antigen. Qualities for individual bases were not recorded, and no much larger clone is one base off.

Specimen: PBMCs or T cells enriched from blood (not recorded which). This sequence was found in a woman in her 30s with acute COVID-19. The rearranged segments are TRBV29-1 and TRBJ2-4; no D segment can be confidently identified. Read as DNA, the sequence is TGCAGCGTGTCCCCAGGTTTACACAAAAACATTCAGTACTTC. It translates as CSVSPGLHKNIQYF. With the rest looked up from the reference TRBV29-1 and TRBJ2-4 genes rather than sequenced, the full variable domain is SAVISQKPSRDICQRGTSLTIQCQVDSQVTMMFWYRQQPGQSLTLIATANQGSEATYESGFVIDKFPISRPNLTFSTLTVSNMSPEDSSIYLCSVSPGLHKNIQYFGAGTRLSVL.